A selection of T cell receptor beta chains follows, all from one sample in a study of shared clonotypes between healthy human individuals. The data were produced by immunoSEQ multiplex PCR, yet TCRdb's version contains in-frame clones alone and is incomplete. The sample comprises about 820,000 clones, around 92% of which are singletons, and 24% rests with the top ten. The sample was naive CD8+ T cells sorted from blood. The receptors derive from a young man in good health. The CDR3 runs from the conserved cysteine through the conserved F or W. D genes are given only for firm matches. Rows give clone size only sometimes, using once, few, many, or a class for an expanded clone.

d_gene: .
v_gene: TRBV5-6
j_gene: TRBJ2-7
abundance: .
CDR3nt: TGTGCCAGCAGCTTGTATGCTAGACTCTACGAGCAGTACTTC
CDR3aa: CASSLYARLYEQYF

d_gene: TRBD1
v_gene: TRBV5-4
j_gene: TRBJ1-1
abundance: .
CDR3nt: TGTGCCAGCAGCTCCTCTGGGGGCGACAGGGGAGGATCCTTT
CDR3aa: CASSSSGGDRGGSF

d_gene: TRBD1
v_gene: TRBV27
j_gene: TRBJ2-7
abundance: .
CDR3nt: TGTGCCAGCAGCCCAGGACAGGCCTCATCGTACGAGCAGTACTTC
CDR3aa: CASSPGQASSYEQYF

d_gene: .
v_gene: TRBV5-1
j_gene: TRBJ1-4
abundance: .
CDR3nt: TGCGCCAGCAGCTTCAGGGCAACTAATGAAAAACTGTTTTTT
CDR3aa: CASSFRATNEKLFF

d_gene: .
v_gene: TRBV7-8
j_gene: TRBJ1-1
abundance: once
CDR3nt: TGTGCCAGCAGCTTGATAAACACTGAAGCTTTCTTT
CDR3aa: CASSLINTEAFF

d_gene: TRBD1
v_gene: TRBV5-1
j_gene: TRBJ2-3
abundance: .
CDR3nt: TGCGCCAGCAGCTCCGGGACAGCTAGCACAGATACGCAGTATTTT
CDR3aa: CASSSGTASTDTQYF

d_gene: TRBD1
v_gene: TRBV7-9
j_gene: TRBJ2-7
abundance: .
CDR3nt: TGTGCCAGCAGCTCCACCCGCAGGGGGCGCGAGCAGTACTTC
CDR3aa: CASSSTRRGREQYF

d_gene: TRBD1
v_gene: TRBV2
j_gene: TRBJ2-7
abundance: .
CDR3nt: TGTGCCAGCGTGAAGTCCGGACAGGGCTACGAGCAGTACTTC
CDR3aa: CASVKSGQGYEQYF

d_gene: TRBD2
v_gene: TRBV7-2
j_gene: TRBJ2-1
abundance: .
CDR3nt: TGTGCCAGCAGCTTACTGCCTACTAGCGGCAATGAGCAGTTCTTC
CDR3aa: CASSLLPTSGNEQFF

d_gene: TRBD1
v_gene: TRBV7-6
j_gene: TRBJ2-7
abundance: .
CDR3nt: TGTGCCAGCAGCCCAGGGACAGGGGCCTACGAGCAGTACTTC
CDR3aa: CASSPGTGAYEQYF

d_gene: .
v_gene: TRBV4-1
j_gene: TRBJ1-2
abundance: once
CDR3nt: TGCGCCAGCAGCCAAGCACCCCAGCTTTCCCCCTATGGCTACACCTTC
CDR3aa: CASSQAPQLSPYGYTF

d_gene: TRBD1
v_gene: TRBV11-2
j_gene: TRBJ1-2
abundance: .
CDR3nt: TGTGCCAGCAGCTCTACAACGGACAGGGTTAGGGGCTACACCTTC
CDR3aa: CASSSTTDRVRGYTF

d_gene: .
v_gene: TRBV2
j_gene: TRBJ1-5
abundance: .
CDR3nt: TGTGCCAGCAGTGACGGGGGAGGCAATCAGCCCCAGCATTTT
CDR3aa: CASSDGGGNQPQHF

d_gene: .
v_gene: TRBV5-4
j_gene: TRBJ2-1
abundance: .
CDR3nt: TGTGCCAGCAGCATAGGACCAAATGAGCAGTTCTTC
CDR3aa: CASSIGPNEQFF

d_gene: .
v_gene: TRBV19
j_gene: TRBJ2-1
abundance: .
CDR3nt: TGTGCCAGTAGTATGACGGCAAGAGAGCAGTTCTTC
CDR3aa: CASSMTAREQFF

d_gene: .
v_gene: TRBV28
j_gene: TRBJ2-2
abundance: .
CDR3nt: TGTGCCAGCAGTTTATTGGGGACTCTCAACACCGGGGAGCTGTTTTTT
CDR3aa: CASSLLGTLNTGELFF

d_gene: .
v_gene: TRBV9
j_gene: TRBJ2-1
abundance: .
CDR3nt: TGTGCCAGCAGCCCATCCGGGGCCCCTAACAATGAGCAGTTCTTC
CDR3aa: CASSPSGAPNNEQFF

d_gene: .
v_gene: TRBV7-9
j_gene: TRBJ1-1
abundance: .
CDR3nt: TGTGCCAGCAGCTCGTCCGATGCCCTGAACACTGAAGCTTTCTTT
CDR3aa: CASSSSDALNTEAFF

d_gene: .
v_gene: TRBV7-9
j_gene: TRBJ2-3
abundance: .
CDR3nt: TGTGCCAGCAGCCCGCGACTAGACCGAGGAGATACGCAGTATTTT
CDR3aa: CASSPRLDRGDTQYF

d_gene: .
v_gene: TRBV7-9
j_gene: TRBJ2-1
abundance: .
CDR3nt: TGTGCCAGCAGCTTAAGAGGGGATAAATTCAATGAGCAGTTCTTC
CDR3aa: CASSLRGDKFNEQFF

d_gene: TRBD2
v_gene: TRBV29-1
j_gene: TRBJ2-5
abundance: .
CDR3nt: TGCAGCGTTGAAAGGGGTAGCGGGACCCTCCAAGAGACCCAGTACTTC
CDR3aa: CSVERGSGTLQETQYF

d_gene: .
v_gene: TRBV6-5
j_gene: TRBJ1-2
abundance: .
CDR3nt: TGTGCCAGCAGTCCCATGACAGGAGGGGATGGCTACACCTTC
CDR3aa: CASSPMTGGDGYTF

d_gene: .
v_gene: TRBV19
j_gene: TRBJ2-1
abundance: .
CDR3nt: TGTGCCAGTAGTATAGGGGTTAGCTCCTCAAGGTGTGAGCAGTTCTTC
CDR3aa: CASSIGVSSSRCEQFF

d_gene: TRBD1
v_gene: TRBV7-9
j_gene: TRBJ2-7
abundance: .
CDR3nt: TGTGCCAGCAGCTCCGGGACAGGGATCGGCGAGCAGTACTTC
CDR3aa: CASSSGTGIGEQYF

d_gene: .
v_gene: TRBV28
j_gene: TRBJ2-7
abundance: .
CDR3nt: TGTGCCAGCAGCCAACTTCACCCAGACGAGGGGATAAAATACGAGCAGTACTTC
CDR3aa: CASSQLHPDEGIKYEQYF

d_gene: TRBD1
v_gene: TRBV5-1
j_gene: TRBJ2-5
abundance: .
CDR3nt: TGCGCCAGCGCTCTCCCCGACAGGGGTGAGACCCAGTACTTC
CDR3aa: CASALPDRGETQYF

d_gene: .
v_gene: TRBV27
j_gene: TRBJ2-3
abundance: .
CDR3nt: TGTGCCAGCAGTTTAGGGGGGTTCGGTGGGACAGATACGCAGTATTTT
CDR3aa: CASSLGGFGGTDTQYF

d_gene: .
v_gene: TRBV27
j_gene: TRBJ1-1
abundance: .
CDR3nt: TGTGCCAGCAGTTCCCGGTGGGGCCGGAACACTGAAGCTTTCTTT
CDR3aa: CASSSRWGRNTEAFF

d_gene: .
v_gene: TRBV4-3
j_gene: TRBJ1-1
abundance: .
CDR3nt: TGCGCCAGCAGCCAAGATCTAGTATTGAACACTGAAGCTTTCTTT
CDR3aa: CASSQDLVLNTEAFF

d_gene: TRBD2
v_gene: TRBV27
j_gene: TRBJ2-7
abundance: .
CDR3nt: TGTGCCAGCAGTTTCTCTAGCGGGAGCTCCTACGAGCAGTACTTC
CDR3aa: CASSFSSGSSYEQYF

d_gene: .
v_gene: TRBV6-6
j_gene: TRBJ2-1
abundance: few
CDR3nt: TGTGCCAGCAGTTCAGGGAAAGCCAGGACGGAACAGTTCTTC
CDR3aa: CASSSGKARTEQFF

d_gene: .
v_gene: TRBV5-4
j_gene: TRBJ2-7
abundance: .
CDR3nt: TGTGCCAGCAGCCTCCGGGGCGAGCAGTACTTC
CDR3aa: CASSLRGEQYF

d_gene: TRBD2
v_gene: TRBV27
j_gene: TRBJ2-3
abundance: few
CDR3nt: TGTGCCAGCAGTGTACTAGCGGGAGCGACAGATACGCAGTATTTT
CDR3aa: CASSVLAGATDTQYF

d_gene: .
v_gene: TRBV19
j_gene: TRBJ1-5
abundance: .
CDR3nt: TGTGCCAGTAGTATAGGTCGGTATCAGCCCCAGCATTTT
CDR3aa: CASSIGRYQPQHF

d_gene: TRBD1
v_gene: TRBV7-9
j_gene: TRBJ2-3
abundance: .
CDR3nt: TGTGCCAGCACGACAGGGGTTACAGATACGCAGTATTTT
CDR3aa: CASTTGVTDTQYF

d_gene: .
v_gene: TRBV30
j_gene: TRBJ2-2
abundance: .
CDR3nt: TGTGCCTGGAGTACGGGAGTAAACACCGGGGAGCTGTTTTTT
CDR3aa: CAWSTGVNTGELFF

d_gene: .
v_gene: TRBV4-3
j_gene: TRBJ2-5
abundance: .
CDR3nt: TGCGCCAGCAGCCAAGATCTTGGGCAGGGGCGATCGTACCAAGAGACCCAGTACTTC
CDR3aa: CASSQDLGQGRSYQETQYF

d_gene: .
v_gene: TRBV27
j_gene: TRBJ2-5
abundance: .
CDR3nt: TGTGCCAGCAGTTTAGCCCCCCAGGGGCTCCAAGAGACCCAGTACTTC
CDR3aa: CASSLAPQGLQETQYF

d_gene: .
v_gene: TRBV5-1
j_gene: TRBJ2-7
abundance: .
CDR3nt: TGCGCCAGCAGCTTGGCGGGTCCTAATTACGAGCAGTACTTC
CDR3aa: CASSLAGPNYEQYF

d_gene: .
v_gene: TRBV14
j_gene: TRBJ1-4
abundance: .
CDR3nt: TGTGCCAGCAGCCAACCAGGGTATAATGAAAAACTGTTTTTT
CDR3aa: CASSQPGYNEKLFF

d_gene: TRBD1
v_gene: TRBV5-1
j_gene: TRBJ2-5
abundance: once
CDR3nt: TGCGCCAGCAGCTTCCGACAGGGGCAAGAGACCCAGTACTTC
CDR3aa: CASSFRQGQETQYF

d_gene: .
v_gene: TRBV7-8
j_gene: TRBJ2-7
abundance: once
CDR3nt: TGTGCCAGCAGCTTAGCGGACAATCCCTACGAGCAGTACTTC
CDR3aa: CASSLADNPYEQYF